This record looks at one T cell receptor (beta chain) sequence and its context. TCRdb keeps only in-frame clones here, not all; method: immunoSEQ multiplex PCR. The sample contains 150,000 to 200,000 clones, 70% to 90% of which appear only once. The record originates from a study of blood T cell repertoires in COVID-19. The CDR3 contains 15 residues. CDR1 is KGHSH, CDR2 LQKENI, per germline. The J segment lost 4 bases and the V segment lost 2 bases, leaving 4 bases of the junction unmatched. Sample: peripheral blood. The receptor was isolated from a man between 18 and 29 years old who had recovered from COVID-19. The chain carries TRBV18 and TRBJ2-5, with 10 bases fitting TRBD2. In nucleotides, the CDR3 is TGTGCCAGCTCACCAAGTCCTAGCGGGAGAGAGACCCAGTACTTC. Translated, it gives CASSPSPSGRETQYF.